The 8 T cell receptor beta chains reported below all come from one sample, sequenced in a study of cytomegalovirus exposure and HLA in healthy donors. PCR amplification relied on 60 Vbeta primers (plus 13 Jbeta primers). Using immunoSEQ multiplex PCR, the repertoire was profiled, and TCRdb retains in-frame clones only, with some absent. Here the sample spans 150,000 to 200,000 clones, about 73% being singletons. Sequences were obtained from PBMCs. The receptors stem from a woman in her 50s in good health and CMV-seropositive.

This clone was found a few times. The V gene is TRBV6-6, the J gene TRBJ1-1, with D perhaps TRBD1 (5 bases). Germline V lookup: CDR1 MNHNY, CDR2 SVGAGI (reference sequence). The germline V and J ends were trimmed by 0 bases and 1 base, with 6 bases remaining between them. The CDR3 length is 14 residues. The CDR3 DNA reads as TGTGCCAGCAGTTACTCGCAGGGGAACACTGAAGCTTTCTTT. Protein product: CASSYSQGNTEAFF.

The chain uses TRBV7-9 and TRBJ1-4; D remains unclear. The V gene lost 1 base and the J gene lost 3 bases, with 9 bases spanning the gap. From germline, CDR1 is SEHNR and CDR2 FQNEAQ (reference sequence). This CDR3 comprises 15 residues. In nucleotides, the CDR3 is TGTGCCAGCAGCTTAGGGCGGATGGCTAATGAAAAACTGTTTTTT. It translates to CASSLGRMANEKLFF.

As to this clone: At one end the junction does not follow the germline gene, possibly because of a read error. J is TRBJ2-7 and V is TRBV7-7, with D perhaps matching TRBD1 (6 bases). Germline assignment: CDR1 SSHAT and CDR2 FNYEAQ (reference sequence). CDR3 length: 14 amino acids. The CDR3 loop reads CASSADRFSYEQYF. Written as DNA, the CDR3 is TGTGCTAGCAGCGCGGACAGATTCTCCTACGAGCAGTACTTC.

This sequence joins TRBV6-5 and TRBJ1-6; a possible D gene is TRBD1 (6 bases). Per germline, CDR1 MNHEY and CDR2 SVGAGI. Between the trimmed V and J ends, which lost 0 bases and 8 bases, there was a span of 11 bases. CDR3 length equals 15 residues. The CDR3 region is CASSYSIQGDSPLHF. The CDR3 nucleotides read TGTGCCAGCAGTTACTCGATACAGGGAGATTCACCCCTCCACTTT.

This clone has just one count. J is TRBJ2-3 and V is TRBV27, with D tentatively TRBD2 (6 bases). The CDR3 is made up of 16 amino acids. Germline V gene lookup returns CDR1 MNHEY and CDR2 SMNVEV (reference sequence). V gave up 5 bases and J gave up 1 base, with 16 bases separating them. CDR3 amino acids: CASSIRRGMGTDTQYF. Here the CDR3 DNA reads TGTGCCAGCAGTATTCGCCGGGGGATGGGCACAGATACGCAGTATTTT.

The chain links TRBV7-9 to TRBJ1-4; 9 bases line up with TRBD1. The V gene's germline CDR1 is SEHNR and CDR2 FQNEAQ (reference sequence). The CDR3 extends over 14 amino acids. The V gene end was trimmed by 5 bases and the J gene end by 7 bases; junction bases not matched to a gene: 5. Written as DNA, the CDR3 is TGTGCCAGCAGCAACCGGGACAGGGTTGAAAAACTGTTTTTT. Translation: CASSNRDRVEKLFF.

This clone has more than one count but fewer than ten. This chain joins TRBV10-3 and TRBJ1-4; D is unclear. The CDR3 spans 16 residues. V shed 6 bases and J shed 1 base, with 15 bases lying between them. CDR1 ENHRY and CDR2 SYGVKD come from the germline V gene. The CDR3 is CAISPTGYETNEKLFF. The DNA for the CDR3 is TGTGCCATCAGCCCCACGGGGTATGAAACTAATGAAAAACTGTTTTTT.

V gene TRBV19 combines with J gene TRBJ1-2; D gene unclear. The CDR3 sequence is 12 residues long. Germline values: CDR1 LNHDA, CDR2 SQIVND (reference sequence). The V end lost 1 base, the J end lost 5 bases, and 5 bases lay between the germline ends. Here the CDR3 reads CASSIARYGYTF. In nucleotides, the CDR3 is TGTGCCAGTAGTATAGCACGGTATGGCTACACCTTC.